The 22 T cell receptor delta chains listed next were all sequenced from one sample in a study of gamma-delta chains in newborns, infants, children. TCRdb re-called clones from the reads using CATT. The profile shows 7,500 or so delta-chain clones, around 11% of them singletons. Sequenced input: blood. These receptors were taken from a child who was a newborn, infant or young child, either healthy, febrile or measles-vaccinated (not recorded which).

This clone was detected a few times. V gene TRDV2 combines with J gene TRDJ3, with D perhaps TRDD3 (5 bases). Per germline, CDR1 GEAIGNYY and CDR2 EKD. CDR3 length equals 18 residues. The V end was cut by 3 bases, the J end by 0 bases, with 14 bases between. This CDR3 is CACDPVLASSWDTRQMFF. In DNA form, the CDR3 reads TGTGCCTGTGACCCCGTACTGGCAAGCTCCTGGGACACCCGACAGATGTTTTTC.

This clone was detected only a few times. One base away lies a much larger clone, so this may be a sequencing read error. This same CDR3 is encoded by further DNA sequences in the sample. The chain recombines TRDV2 with TRDJ3, with 9 bases lining up with TRDD3. Losses at the gene ends were 4 bases for V and 4 bases for J; bases not matched to a gene: 10. The CDR3 is made up of 18 amino acids. CDR1 and CDR2 from the germline V gene are GEAIGNYY and EKD. The CDR3: CACDTGGPSSWDTRQMFF. The CDR3 region has the DNA TGTGCCTGTGATACTGGGGGACCTAGCTCATGGGACACCCGACAGATGTTTTTC.

This clone was detected a few times. The chain recombines TRDV2 with TRDJ1; 7 bases are shared with TRDD3. Germline CDR1 and CDR2: GEAIGNYY and EKD. This CDR3 is built from 18 residues. The J segment lost 0 bases and the V segment lost 0 bases, leaving 12 bases of the junction unmatched. CDR3 sequence (DNA): TGTGCCTGTGACACCGTTGCGGGGGGATCCTTGTACACCGATAAACTCATCTTT. Protein product: CACDTVAGGSLYTDKLIF.

The genes are TRDV2 and TRDJ3, with D tentatively TRDD3 (6 bases). From germline, CDR1 is GEAIGNYY and CDR2 EKD. The CDR3 length is 19 residues. Trimming cost V 0 bases and J 0 bases, with 14 bases left between them. For the CDR3, the DNA is TGTGCCTGTGACACCCCGGGGATTTCTAGCTCCTGGGACACCCGACAGATGTTTTTC. Translation: CACDTPGISSSWDTRQMFF.

This clone has just a few counts. The junction departs from the called germline gene at one end, perhaps through a read error. Other nucleotide sequences in the sample specify the same CDR3. The chain combines TRDV2 with TRDJ1; 7 bases agree with TRDD3. CDR1 is GEAIGNYY, CDR2 EKD, per germline. CDR3 length: 14 residues. In DNA, the CDR3 is TGTGCCTGTGACATCGTGGGGGACACCGACAAACTCATCTTT. Translated, it gives CACDIVGDTDKLIF.

This clone was seen a few times. Sequence at one end of the junction differs from germline and may be a read error. The chain employs TRDV2 and TRDJ1; 8 bases are a match to TRDD3. CDR1 and CDR2 from the germline V gene are GEAIGNYY and EKD. There are 21 residues in the CDR3. In DNA, the CDR3 is TGTGCCTGTGACACCCACGGAAGGGGGATAGCGAAACGGGACCAAAACGATGAACTCATCTTT. It encodes CACDTHGRGIAKRDQNDELIF.

J is TRDJ1 and V is TRDV2, with TRDD3 identical over 12 bases. Since TCRdb gives no J gene, matching the DNA to germline was used here to assign it. V gave up 4 bases and J gave up 0 bases; unmatched junction bases: 14. There are 19 residues in the CDR3. Germline V gene data show CDR1 as GEAIGNYY and CDR2 as EKD. The CDR3, as DNA: TGTGCCTGTGATACTAGAAGTACTGGGGGATACCTACACACCGATAAACTCATCTTT. It translates to CACDTRSTGGYLHTDKLIF.

The V gene was left uncalled, and the J gene is TRDJ1; the table's TRDD3 call for D was not verified on the DNA. The CDR3 is 17 residues long. This CDR3 is CALGGPTLGDTADKLIF. For the CDR3, the DNA is TGTGCTCTTGGGGGCCCTACGTTGGGGGATACCGCCGATAAACTCATCTTT.

This clone was counted between two and nine times. The chain recombines TRDV2 with TRDJ1; 12 bases line up with TRDD3. V dropped 3 bases and J dropped 4; count of bases not matched to a gene: 26. Germline-derived CDR1 and CDR2 are GEAIGNYY and EKD. The CDR3 sequence is 22 residues long. CDR3 nucleotides: TGTGCCTGTGACTCACTTCCTACTAGGGGTCTGGGGGATACGGGTTTTGGCGATAAACTCATCTTT. Its translation is CACDSLPTRGLGDTGFGDKLIF.

This clone turned up a few times. The gene calls are TRDV2 and TRDJ1, with 7 nucleotides matching TRDD3. The CDR3 consists of 14 residues. Trimming removed 1 base from V and 5 bases from J; junction bases left unmatched: 6. Germline CDR1 reads GEAIGNYY; CDR2 reads EKD. CDR3 in amino acids: CACDTVGIQDKLIF. CDR3 bases: TGTGCCTGTGACACGGTAGGGATACAAGATAAACTCATCTTT.

On this clone: Since a much larger clone is just one base distant, this may be a read error. The chain links TRDV2 to TRDJ1; 13 nucleotides agree with TRDD3. Germline matching of the DNA provided the J gene here, since TCRdb leaves it blank. Germline V CDR1 and CDR2: GEAIGNYY, EKD. The CDR3 contains 22 residues. Trimming at V came to 5 bases and at J to 2 bases, leaving 25 bases not matched to a gene. The CDR3 spells CACGGMNTGGYGAGIGTDKLIF. CDR3 nucleotides: TGTGCCTGTGGCGGGATGAATACTGGGGGATACGGGGCCGGAATCGGGACCGATAAACTCATCTTT.

This clone showed up just a few times. The chain combines TRDV2 with TRDJ1; TRDD3 matches 9 bases. Here the J gene came from matching the DNA to germline, since TCRdb omits it. The CDR3 sequence is 19 residues long. With V trimmed by 0 bases and J by 0 bases, 13 bases remained unmatched. Germline CDR1 is GEAIGNYY and CDR2 is EKD. CDR3 sequence: CACDTGTGGDARDTDKLIF. DNA of the CDR3: TGTGCCTGTGACACCGGTACTGGGGGAGACGCACGGGACACCGATAAACTCATCTTT.

The chain couples TRDV2 to TRDJ1, with 12 bases identical to TRDD3. The CDR3 has 18 amino acids. The V gene's germline CDR1 is GEAIGNYY and CDR2 EKD. The V gene end was trimmed by 0 bases and the J gene end by 3 bases; junction bases not matched to a gene: 10. Written as DNA, the CDR3 is TGTGCCTGTGACACCCTATCGTTACTGGGGGATACCTCCGATAAACTCATCTTT. Its translation is CACDTLSLLGDTSDKLIF.

This clone was picked up a small number of times. The chain uses TRDV2 and TRDJ2, with D possibly being TRDD3 (5 bases). Germline-derived CDR1 and CDR2 are GEAIGNYY and EKD. V lost 2 bases, J lost 5 bases, and 11 bases lay in between. The CDR3 sequence is 14 residues long. DNA for the CDR3: TGTGCCTGTGACAGACTGTGGGATACAGCACAACTCTTCTTT. Its translation is CACDRLWDTAQLFF.

This clone qualifies as medium-sized. The sample carries other DNA sequences with the same CDR3. This rearrangement joins TRDV2 to TRDJ1; 13 bases match TRDD3. Germline V gene lookup returns CDR1 GEAIGNYY and CDR2 EKD. The V gene end was trimmed by 3 bases and the J gene end by 0 bases; junction bases not matched to a gene: 6. The CDR3 length is 17 residues. CDR3 residues: CACDALLGDTYTDKLIF. As DNA, the CDR3 is TGTGCCTGTGACGCCTTACTGGGGGATACGTACACCGATAAACTCATCTTT.

The V call is TRDV2, the J call TRDJ1; possibly TRDD3 for D (6 bases). No J gene is reported in TCRdb; it was inferred here by comparing the DNA with germline. Germline loops: CDR1 GEAIGNYY, CDR2 EKD. The CDR3 sequence is 18 residues long. Trimming took off 0 bases at V and 8 bases at J, with 27 bases between the two ends. CDR3 nucleotides: TGTGCCTGTGACACCGTTCCTGCCCCAGGAAGAGATGGGGGGAAACTCATCTTT. This gives the protein CACDTVPAPGRDGGKLIF.

The J gene was reported as TRDJ1; the V gene went uncalled; the table names TRDD3, a call not compared with the DNA. This CDR3 spans 24 amino acids. DNA for the CDR3: TGTGCTCTTGGGGAATCTTCCCACCCACACACCCCCTCCGTACTGGGCTCGTACACCTATAAACTCATCTTT. It encodes CALGESSHPHTPSVLGSYTYKLIF.

This clone was observed a handful of times. This chain links TRDV2 with TRDJ1, with TRDD3 identical over 12 bases. Trimming took 3 bases from V and 0 from J; bases not matched to a gene: 16. The CDR3 covers 20 residues. Germline V gene sequence: CDR1 GEAIGNYY, CDR2 EKD. The CDR3 DNA reads as TGTGCCTGTGACGGTGTTTCATCCCCTGGGGGATACGGGTACACCGATAAACTCATCTTT. Translating it yields CACDGVSSPGGYGYTDKLIF.

This clone came up a few times. The chain joins TRDV2 to TRDJ1, with 9 nucleotides matching TRDD3. Germline values: CDR1 GEAIGNYY, CDR2 EKD. V lost 2 bases, J lost 0 bases, and 12 bases stayed unmatched. The CDR3 is made up of 18 amino acids. The CDR3 nucleotides read TGTGCCTGTGACATGCTAACCCCTGGGGGATTGAACACCGATAAACTCATCTTT. Protein: CACDMLTPGGLNTDKLIF.

The chain employs TRDV2 and TRDJ1; TRDD3 matches at 13 bases. Trimming cost V 0 bases and J 7 bases; bases outside gene matches: 13. CDR1 and CDR2 from the germline V gene are GEAIGNYY and EKD. This CDR3 comprises 18 residues. CDR3 in DNA: TGTGCCTGTGACACCGTACTGGGGGATACGCGAGAGGCCGGTAAACTCATCTTT. Translation: CACDTVLGDTREAGKLIF.

This clone was counted between two and nine times. The chain employs TRDV2 and TRDJ3; 12 bases match TRDD3. CDR3 length equals 21 residues. V lost 1 base, J lost 4 bases, and 13 bases stayed unmatched. Germline CDR1 reads GEAIGNYY; CDR2 reads EKD. CDR3 sequence (DNA): TGTGCCTGTGACACGACGGCTACTGGGGGATACCAATCTTGGGACACCCGACAGATGTTTTTC. Translating it yields CACDTTATGGYQSWDTRQMFF.

This clone is labeled medium-sized (0.01 to 0.1%). This chain links TRDV2 with TRDJ1; weak D call: TRDD3 (6 bases). The CDR3 is 18 amino acids. The germline V gene encodes CDR1 GEAIGNYY and CDR2 EKD. Trimming left V 3 bases short and J 0 bases short, with 22 bases between. CDR3 sequence: CACDGVRVAGAHTDKLIF. The CDR3 nucleotides are TGTGCCTGTGACGGCGTCCGAGTAGCTGGGGCCCACACCGATAAACTCATCTTT.